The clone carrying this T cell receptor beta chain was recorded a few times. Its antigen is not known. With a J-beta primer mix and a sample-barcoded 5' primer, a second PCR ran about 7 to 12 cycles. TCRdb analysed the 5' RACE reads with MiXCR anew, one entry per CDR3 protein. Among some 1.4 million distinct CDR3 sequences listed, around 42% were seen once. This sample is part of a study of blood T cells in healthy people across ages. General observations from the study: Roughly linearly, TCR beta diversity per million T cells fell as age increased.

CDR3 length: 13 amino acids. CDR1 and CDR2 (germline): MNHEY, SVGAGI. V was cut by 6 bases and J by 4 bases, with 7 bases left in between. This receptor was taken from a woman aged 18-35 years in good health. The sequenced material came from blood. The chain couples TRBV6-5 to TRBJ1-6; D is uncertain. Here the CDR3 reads CASRAPYNSPLHF. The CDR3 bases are TGTGCCAGCAGGGCGCCTTATAATTCACCCCTCCACTTT.